These 24 T cell receptor beta chains share one sample of origin, sequenced in a study of cytomegalovirus exposure and HLA in healthy donors. Primers included in the PCR were 60 Vbeta and 13 Jbeta primers. Using immunoSEQ multiplex PCR, the repertoire was profiled, and TCRdb retains in-frame clones only, with some absent. Here the sample spans approximately 140,000 clones, around 82% being singletons. Sequencing was performed on PBMCs. These receptors all come from a woman in her thirties or forties in good health and CMV-seropositive.

The V gene is TRBV7-6, the J gene TRBJ2-5; D may be TRBD2 (6 bases). With the DNA end fitting TRBJ2-7 better, the J assignment may be wrong. CDR3 length: 17 residues. CDR1 is SGHVS, CDR2 FNYEAQ, per germline. DNA of the CDR3: TGTGCCAGCAGCTTAGCGGGGGGATACGGCGGCTTCAACGAGCAGTACTTC. This translates into CASSLAGGYGGFNEQYF.

This chain links TRBV6-1 with TRBJ1-5; possibly TRBD1 for D (6 bases). Trimming stripped 0 bases from V and 6 bases from J, with 15 bases between. This CDR3 spans 16 amino acids. Germline-derived CDR1 and CDR2 are MNHNS and SASEGT. The CDR3 region has the DNA TGTGCCAGCAGTGAAGCTGAAGGGGAAGGGGGTCAGCCCCAGCATTTT. Translation: CASSEAEGEGGQPQHF.

The chain is built from TRBV25-1 and TRBJ1-2, with 7 positions matching TRBD1. V was clipped by 7 bases and J by 7 bases; unmatched bases: 12. The CDR3 extends over 14 amino acids. Germline CDR1 is MGHDK and CDR2 is SYGVNS. The CDR3 nucleotides are TGTGCCAGCACCGAAGGGGGCAGGGCATCTGGCTACACCTTC. Translation gives CASTEGGRASGYTF.

V is TRBV11-2 and J is TRBJ2-5, with 8 bases matching TRBD2. The CDR3 is 13 amino acids. Germline CDR1 is SGHAT and CDR2 is FQNNGV. V dropped 4 bases and J dropped 12; count of bases not matched to a gene: 10. The CDR3 region is CASSSLGVGLEYF. CDR3 bases: TGTGCCAGCAGCTCTTTAGGTGTGGGACTAGAGTACTTC. The variable domain in full, completed from reference TRBV11-2 and TRBJ2-5, reads EAGVAQSPRYKIIEKRQSVAFWCNPISGHATLYWYQQILGQGPKLLIQFQNNGVVDDSQLPKDRFSAERLKGVDSTLKIQPAKLEDSAVYLCASSSLGVGLEYFGPGTRLLVL.

J is TRBJ2-5 and V is TRBV18; 7 positions match TRBD1. CDR3 length: 14 residues. Germline V CDR1 and CDR2: KGHSH, LQKENI. V was pared by 6 bases and J by 4 bases, with 8 bases of the junction left unmatched. The CDR3 region is CASSPTGRRETQYF. The CDR3 coding sequence is TGTGCCAGCTCCCCGACAGGGCGGAGAGAGACCCAGTACTTC.

The chain employs TRBV5-6 and TRBJ1-1; maybe TRBD1 (6 bases). Germline assignment: CDR1 SGHDT and CDR2 YYEEEE. V was trimmed by 7 bases and J by 2 bases, leaving 18 bases between them. This CDR3 comprises 15 residues. The CDR3 loop is CASSLGGTHNTEAFF. The CDR3 nucleotides are TGTGCCAGCTCCCTGGGAGGGACACATAACACTGAAGCTTTCTTT.

The rearrangement uses TRBV5-1 and TRBJ2-3; 7 positions match TRBD2. This CDR3 has 17 residues. J was trimmed by 2 bases and V by 0 bases; bases with no gene match: 9. The V gene's germline CDR1 is SGHRS and CDR2 YFSETQ. For the CDR3, the DNA is TGCGCCAGCAGCTTGGTCGTAGCTAGCGGTTACACAGATACGCAGTATTTT. Its translation is CASSLVVASGYTDTQYF.

J is TRBJ2-1 and V is TRBV5-1; 9 nucleotides line up with TRBD2. V was clipped by 5 bases and J by 4 bases; unmatched bases: 7. The CDR3 is 15 amino acids. From germline, CDR1 is SGHRS and CDR2 YFSETQ. CDR3 coding DNA: TGCGCCAGCAGGCTGACTAGCGGAGAATACAATGAGCAGTTCTTC. Its translation is CASRLTSGEYNEQFF. The entire variable domain, with the rest obtained from reference TRBV5-1 and TRBJ2-1, is as follows: KAGVTQTPRYLIKTRGQQVTLSCSPISGHRSVSWYQQTPGQGLQFLFEYFSETQRNKGNFPGRFSGRQFSNSRSEMNVSTLELGDSALYLCASRLTSGEYNEQFFGPGTRLTVL.

The rearrangement uses TRBV2 and TRBJ2-5; D is unresolved. Looked up from germline, CDR1 is SNHLY and CDR2 is FYNNEI. V was clipped by 3 bases and J by 11 bases, with 13 bases between them. The CDR3 runs 12 residues. CDR3 nucleotide sequence: TGTGCCAGCAGTGATGGTCGAAGAGAGCAGTACTTC. Protein product: CASSDGRREQYF.

The chain has TRBV27 and TRBJ2-6; tentative D call: TRBD2 (6 bases). Trimming shortened V by 0 bases and J by 2 bases, and 11 bases separated the two germline ends. The CDR3 is made up of 17 amino acids. Germline-derived CDR1 and CDR2 are MNHEY and SMNVEV (reference sequence). The CDR3 DNA sequence: TGTGCCAGCAGTTTATCTTTGGGCGGGGCTGGGGCCAACGTCCTGACTTTC. Translating gives CASSLSLGGAGANVLTF.

CDR3 DNA sequence: TGCGCCAGCAGCCCATACAGGGGCCAAGAGACCCAGTACTTC. Protein: CASSPYRGQETQYF. The chain links TRBV5-1 to TRBJ2-5; 7 positions agree with TRBD1. The germline V gene encodes CDR1 SGHRS and CDR2 YFSETQ. V lost 4 bases, J lost 1 base, and 4 bases stayed unmatched. This CDR3 region has 14 residues.

The sample holds a few counts of this clone. One end of the junction varies from germline; a read error may be responsible. The CDR3 DNA is TGTGCCAGTAGTATAAGAGGTGGGACAGGAATCTTT. It is translated as CASSIRGGTGIF. The chain has TRBV19 and TRBJ1-1; TRBD1 agrees at 8 bases. The CDR3 has 12 amino acids. Germline V gives CDR1 LNHDA, CDR2 SQIVND (reference sequence).

This chain joins TRBV6-5 and TRBJ2-5; D might be TRBD1 (6 bases). V was shortened by 5 bases and J by 5 bases, with 12 bases between the two germline ends. CDR1 is MNHEY, CDR2 SVGAGI, per germline. The CDR3 extends over 13 amino acids. CDR3 sequence reads: CASSVAGQETQYF. In DNA form, the CDR3 reads TGTGCCAGCAGTGTTGCAGGACAGGAGACCCAGTACTTC.

The gene calls are TRBV10-3 and TRBJ2-1; D not resolved. From germline, CDR1 is ENHRY and CDR2 SYGVKD. Deletions cut 4 bases from V and 5 bases from J, with 9 bases between. The CDR3 extends over 13 amino acids. In nucleotides, the CDR3 is TGTGCCATCAGTGGACGACTGGACAATGAGCAGTTCTTC. Protein sequence: CAISGRLDNEQFF.

V gene TRBV2 combines with J gene TRBJ2-5, with 9 bases aligning to TRBD1. CDR3 length: 14 amino acids. The germline V gene encodes CDR1 SNHLY and CDR2 FYNNEI. Trimming at V came to 5 bases and at J to 9 bases, leaving 10 bases not matched to a gene. CDR3 nucleotides: TGTGCCAGCAGTCGCGGGACAGGGATGGAGGCCCAGTACTTC. Encoded protein: CASSRGTGMEAQYF.

The chain couples TRBV29-1 to TRBJ2-2, with 8 bases fitting TRBD1. CDR3 length: 13 amino acids. V dropped 5 bases and J dropped 6; count of bases not matched to a gene: 5. Per the germline V gene, CDR1 is SQVTM and CDR2 is ANQGSEA. The chain's CDR3 is CSVKDREAGELFF. In DNA form, the CDR3 reads TGCAGCGTTAAGGACAGGGAGGCCGGGGAGCTGTTTTTT.

V usage is TRBV4-1 and J usage is TRBJ2-5; a weak D match, TRBD2 (5 bases). The germline V gene has CDR1 MGHRA and CDR2 YSYEKL. This CDR3 has 13 residues. With 3 bases removed from V and 2 bases from J, the gap between germline ends came to 7 bases. CDR3 sequence reads: CASSQGRQETQYF. CDR3 DNA sequence: TGCGCCAGCAGCCAGGGGAGACAAGAGACCCAGTACTTC.

The chain is built from TRBV7-2 and TRBJ2-7, with TRBD1 identical over 7 bases. CDR1 is SGHTA, CDR2 FQGNSA, per germline. This CDR3 has 14 amino acids. V trimming: 5 bases; J trimming: 4 bases; junction bases outside the gene matches: 8. This CDR3 is CASSRDREGYEQYF. The CDR3 DNA reads TGTGCCAGCAGCCGCGACAGGGAAGGATACGAGCAGTACTTC. The full variable domain, rest sourced from reference TRBV7-2 and TRBJ2-7, is GAGVSQSPSNKVTEKGKDVELRCDPISGHTALYWYRQSLGQGLEFLIYFQGNSAPDKSGLPSDRFSAERTGGSVSTLTIQRTQQEDSAVYLCASSRDREGYEQYFGPGTRLTVT.

The rearrangement uses TRBV5-1 and TRBJ2-3, with 7 bases lining up with TRBD1. V lost 3 bases, J lost 1 base, and 14 bases stayed unmatched. There are 18 residues in the CDR3. Germline V gene data show CDR1 as SGHRS and CDR2 as YFSETQ. DNA of the CDR3: TGCGCCAGCAGCTCCGGGACAGCCCATAGAAGGGGCACAGATACGCAGTATTTT. Its translation is CASSSGTAHRRGTDTQYF.

The genes are TRBV6-1 and TRBJ2-1; 9 bases match TRBD1. Germline lookup yields CDR1 MNHNS and CDR2 SASEGT. J gave up 8 bases and V 6 bases, and 5 bases lay outside the gene matches. This CDR3 is built from 13 residues. The CDR3 sequence is CASRDRGKDEQFF. The CDR3 nucleotides read TGTGCCAGCAGGGACAGGGGCAAGGATGAGCAGTTCTTC.

The genes are TRBV28 and TRBJ1-5; no clear D. Trimming cost V 6 bases and J 0 bases, with 15 bases left between them. The germline gives CDR1 MDHEN, CDR2 SYDVKM. The CDR3 consists of 16 residues. CDR3 nucleotides: TGTGCCAGCAGCACGAGCCCATTTTATAGCAATCAGCCCCAGCATTTT. Amino acids: CASSTSPFYSNQPQHF.

This CDR3 is CASSRQGRETQYF. DNA for the CDR3: TGTGCCAGTAGTCGACAGGGGCGAGAGACCCAGTACTTC. The rearrangement joins TRBV19 to TRBJ2-5; 8 nucleotides line up with TRBD1. After removal of 5 bases from V and 4 bases from J, the junction contained 3 bases not matched to a gene. The CDR3 contains 13 residues. Germline loops: CDR1 LNHDA, CDR2 SQIVND (reference sequence).

The chain is built from TRBV28 and TRBJ1-2; D remains ambiguous. Trimming shortened V by 4 bases and J by 6 bases, and 3 bases separated the two germline ends. The CDR3 loop spans 10 amino acids. Germline CDR1 reads MDHEN; CDR2 reads SYDVKM. Here the CDR3 reads CASSSHGYTF. For the CDR3, the DNA is TGTGCCAGCAGTTCTCATGGCTACACCTTC.

In nucleotides, the CDR3 is TGTGCCAGCAGCGCGGCAGGGGGCGAGCAGTACTTC. It specifies CASSAAGGEQYF. V is TRBV14 and J is TRBJ2-7, with 7 nucleotides matching TRBD1. CDR3 length: 12 residues. Looked up from germline, CDR1 is SGHDN and CDR2 is FVKESK. V lost 5 bases, J lost 6 bases, and 4 bases stayed unmatched. The full variable domain, in which reference TRBV14 and TRBJ2-7 provide the parts outside the CDR3, is EAGVTQFPSHSVIEKGQTVTLRCDPISGHDNLYWYRRVMGKEIKFLLHFVKESKQDESGMPNNRFLAERTGGTYSTLKVQPAELEDSGVYFCASSAAGGEQYFGPGTRLTVT.